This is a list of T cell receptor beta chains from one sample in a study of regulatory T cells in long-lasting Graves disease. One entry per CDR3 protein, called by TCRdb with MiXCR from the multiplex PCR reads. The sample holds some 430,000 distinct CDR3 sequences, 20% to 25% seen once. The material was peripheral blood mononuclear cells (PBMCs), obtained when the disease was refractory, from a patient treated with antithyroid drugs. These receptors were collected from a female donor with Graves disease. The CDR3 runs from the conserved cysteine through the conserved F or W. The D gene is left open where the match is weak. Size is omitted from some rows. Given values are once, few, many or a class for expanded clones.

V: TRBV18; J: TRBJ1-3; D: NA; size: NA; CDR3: CASSPSQALSGNTIYF; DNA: TGTGCCAGCTCACCATCCCAGGCCCTCTCTGGAAACACCATATATTTT
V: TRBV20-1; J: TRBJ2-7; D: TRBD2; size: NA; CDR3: CSASPSGVSYEQYF; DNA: TGCAGTGCTAGTCCGAGCGGGGTCTCCTACGAGCAGTACTTC
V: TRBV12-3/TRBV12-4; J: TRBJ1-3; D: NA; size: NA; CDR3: CASSRPPSRGNTIYF; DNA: TGTGCCAGCAGCAGGCCCCCCTCGAGAGGAAACACCATATATTTT
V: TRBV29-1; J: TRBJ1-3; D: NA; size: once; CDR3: CSVAGAEGGNTIYF; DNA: TGCAGCGTGGCAGGGGCGGAGGGGGGAAACACCATATATTTT
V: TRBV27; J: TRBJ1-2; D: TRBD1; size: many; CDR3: CASSLLAGQGGYTF; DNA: TGTGCCAGCAGTTTATTAGCGGGACAGGGGGGCTACACCTTC
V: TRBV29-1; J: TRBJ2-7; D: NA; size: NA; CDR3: CSARTSPATYEQYF; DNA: TGCAGCGCGAGGACATCACCAGCAACTTACGAGCAGTACTTC
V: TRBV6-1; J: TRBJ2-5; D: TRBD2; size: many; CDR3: CASKGTSGGETQYF; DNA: TGTGCCAGCAAGGGGACTAGTGGTGGAGAGACCCAGTACTTC
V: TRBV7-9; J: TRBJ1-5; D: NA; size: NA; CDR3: CASSLAEGSHQPQHF; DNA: TGTGCCAGCAGCCTCGCTGAAGGGAGCCATCAGCCCCAGCATTTT
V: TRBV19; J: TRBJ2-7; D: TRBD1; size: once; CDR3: CASGTGTGGYEQYF; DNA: TGTGCCAGTGGTACCGGGACAGGGGGCTACGAGCAGTACTTC
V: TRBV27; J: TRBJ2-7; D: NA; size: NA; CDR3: CACSFFGSYEQYF; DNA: TGTGCCTGCAGTTTTTTCGGATCCTACGAGCAGTACTTC
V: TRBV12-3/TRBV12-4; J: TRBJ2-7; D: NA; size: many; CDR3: CASRPQNTYEQYF; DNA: TGTGCCAGCAGACCCCAGAATACCTACGAGCAGTACTTC
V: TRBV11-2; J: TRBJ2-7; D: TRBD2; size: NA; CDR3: CASSIERESSYEQYF; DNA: TGTGCCAGCAGCATCGAGCGGGAGAGCTCCTACGAGCAGTACTTC
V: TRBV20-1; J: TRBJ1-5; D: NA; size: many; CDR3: CSAREGVLNQPQHF; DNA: TGCAGTGCTAGAGAGGGCGTTCTCAATCAGCCCCAGCATTTT
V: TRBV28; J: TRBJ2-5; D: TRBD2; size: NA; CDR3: CASSLGGLAGMRETQYF; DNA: TGTGCCAGCAGTTTAGGGGGGCTAGCGGGCATGCGAGAGACCCAGTACTTC
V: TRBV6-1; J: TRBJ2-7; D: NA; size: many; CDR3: CASSEDPSSYEQYF; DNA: TGTGCCAGCAGTGAAGACCCCAGCTCCTACGAGCAGTACTTC
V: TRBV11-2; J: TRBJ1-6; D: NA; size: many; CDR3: CASSLRGSPLHF; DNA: TGTGCCAGCAGCTTGCGCGGTTCACCCCTCCACTTT
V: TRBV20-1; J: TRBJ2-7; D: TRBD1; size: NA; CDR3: CSARDRWYEGTGEDEQYF; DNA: TGCAGTGCTAGAGATAGGTGGTATGAGGGGACAGGTGAAGACGAGCAGTACTTC
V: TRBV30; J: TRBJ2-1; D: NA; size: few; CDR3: CAWSVADNEQFF; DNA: TGTGCCTGGAGTGTGGCGGACAATGAGCAGTTCTTC
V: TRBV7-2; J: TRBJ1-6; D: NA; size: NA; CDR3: CASSVYGLRTYNSPLHF; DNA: TGTGCCAGCAGCGTGTATGGGCTAAGAACCTATAATTCACCCCTCCACTTT
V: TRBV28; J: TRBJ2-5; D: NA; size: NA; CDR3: CASSSGTETQYF; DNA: TGTGCCAGCAGTTCCGGGACAGAGACCCAGTACTTC
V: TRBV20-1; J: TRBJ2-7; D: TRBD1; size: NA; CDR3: CSAGDREVGYEQYF; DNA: TGCAGTGCGGGGGACAGGGAGGTGGGCTACGAGCAGTACTTC
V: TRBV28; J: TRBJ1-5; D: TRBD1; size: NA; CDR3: CASSLEQGNQPQHF; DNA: TGTGCCAGCAGTTTAGAACAGGGGAATCAGCCCCAGCATTTT
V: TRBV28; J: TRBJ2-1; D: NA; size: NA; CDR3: CASSLLGGAYNEQFF; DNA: TGTGCCAGCAGTTTATTGGGCGGCGCTTACAATGAGCAGTTCTTC
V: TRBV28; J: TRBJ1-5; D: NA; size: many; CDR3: CASSLRTDTQHF; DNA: TGTGCCAGCAGTTTACGGACAGACACGCAGCATTTT
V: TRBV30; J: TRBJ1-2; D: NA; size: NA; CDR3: CAWRGGLTNYGYTF; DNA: TGTGCCTGGAGGGGAGGGCTGACTAACTATGGCTACACCTTC
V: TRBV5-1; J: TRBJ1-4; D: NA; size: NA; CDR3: CASGPGTGGNEKLFF; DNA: TGCGCCAGCGGCCCCGGAACCGGGGGGAATGAAAAACTGTTTTTT
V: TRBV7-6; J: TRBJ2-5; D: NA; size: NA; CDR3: CASSLSLGGETQYF; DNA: TGTGCCAGCAGCCTCTCACTGGGAGGAGAGACCCAGTACTTC
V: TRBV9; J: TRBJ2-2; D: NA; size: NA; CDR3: CASSVEPRGELFF; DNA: TGTGCCAGCAGCGTAGAGCCTCGAGGGGAGCTGTTTTTT
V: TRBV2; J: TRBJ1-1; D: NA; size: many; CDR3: CASRGLNTEAFF; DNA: TGTGCCAGCAGGGGACTGAACACTGAAGCTTTCTTT
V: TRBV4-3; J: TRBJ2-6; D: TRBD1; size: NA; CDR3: CASSQFTGGSGANVLTF; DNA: TGCGCCAGCAGCCAGTTTACAGGGGGCTCTGGGGCCAACGTCCTGACTTTC
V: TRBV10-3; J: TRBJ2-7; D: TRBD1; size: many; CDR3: CAISDQGASYEQYF; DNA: TGTGCCATCAGTGACCAGGGGGCCTCCTACGAGCAGTACTTC
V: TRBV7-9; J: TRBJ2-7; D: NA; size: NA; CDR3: CASSLWGSGSYEQYF; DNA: TGTGCCAGCAGCTTGTGGGGATCTGGCTCCTACGAGCAGTACTTC
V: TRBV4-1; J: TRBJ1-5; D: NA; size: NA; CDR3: CASSQVGALEENQHF; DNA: TGCGCCAGCAGCCAAGTAGGCGCTCTGGAGGAAAACCAGCATTTT
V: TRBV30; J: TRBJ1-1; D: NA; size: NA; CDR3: CAWSAAGGMNTEAFF; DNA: TGTGCCTGGAGTGCTGCGGGAGGGATGAACACTGAAGCTTTCTTT
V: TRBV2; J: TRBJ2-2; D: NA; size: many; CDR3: CASSEKGTGELFF; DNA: TGTGCCAGCAGTGAGAAGGGGACCGGGGAGCTGTTTTTT
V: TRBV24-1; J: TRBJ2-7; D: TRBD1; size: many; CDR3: CATSDSAGTGEQYF; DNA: TGTGCCACCAGTGATTCGGCCGGGACAGGCGAGCAGTACTTC
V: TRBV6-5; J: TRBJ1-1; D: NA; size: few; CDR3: CASSYSPSGAEAFF; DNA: TGTGCCAGCAGTTACTCGCCCTCGGGGGCTGAAGCTTTCTTT
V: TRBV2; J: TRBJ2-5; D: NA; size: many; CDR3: CASETRGKTTQYF; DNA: TGTGCCAGCGAAACGCGTGGCAAAACGACCCAGTACTTC
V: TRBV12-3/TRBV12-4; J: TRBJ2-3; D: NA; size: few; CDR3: CASSPTPGGGGDPDTQYF; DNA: TGTGCCAGCAGTCCCACCCCCGGTGGGGGGGGCGATCCAGATACGCAGTATTTT
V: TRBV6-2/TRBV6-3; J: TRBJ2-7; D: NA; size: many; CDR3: CASSYEGLSYEQYF; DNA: TGTGCCAGCAGTTATGAGGGGCTATCCTACGAGCAGTACTTC
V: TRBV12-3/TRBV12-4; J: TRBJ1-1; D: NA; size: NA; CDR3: CASSLVQGTREAFF; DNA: TGTGCCAGCAGTTTAGTTCAGGGTACGAGGGAAGCTTTCTTT
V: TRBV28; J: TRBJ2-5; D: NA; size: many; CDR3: CASSPSSEQKTQYF; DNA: TGTGCCAGCAGTCCATCGTCAGAACAGAAGACCCAGTACTTC
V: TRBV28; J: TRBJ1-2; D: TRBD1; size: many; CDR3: CASSLNGDRGDGYTF; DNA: TGTGCCAGCAGTTTGAATGGGGACAGGGGGGATGGCTACACCTTC
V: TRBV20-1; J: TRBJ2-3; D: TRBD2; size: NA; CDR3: CSAGPTSASTDTQYF; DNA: TGCAGTGCTGGACCCACTAGCGCAAGCACAGATACGCAGTATTTT
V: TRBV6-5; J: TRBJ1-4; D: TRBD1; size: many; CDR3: CASSYRGPVEKLFF; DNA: TGTGCCAGCAGTTACAGGGGGCCGGTTGAAAAACTGTTTTTT
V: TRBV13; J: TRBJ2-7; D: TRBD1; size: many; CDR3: CASSTGQGAYEQYF; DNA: TGTGCCAGCAGCACCGGACAGGGGGCCTACGAGCAGTACTTC
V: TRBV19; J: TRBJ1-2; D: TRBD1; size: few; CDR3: CASSLISGQGAYYGYTF; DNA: TGTGCCAGTAGCCTTATCTCTGGACAGGGAGCATATTATGGCTACACCTTC
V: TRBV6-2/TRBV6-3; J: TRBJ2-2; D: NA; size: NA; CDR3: CASSRGTSNTGELFF; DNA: TGTGCCAGCAGTAGGGGGACTTCGAACACCGGGGAGCTGTTTTTT
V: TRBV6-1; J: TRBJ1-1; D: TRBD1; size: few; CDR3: CASNLDAGTGITEAFF; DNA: TGTGCCAGCAACCTAGACGCCGGGACAGGGATCACTGAAGCTTTCTTT
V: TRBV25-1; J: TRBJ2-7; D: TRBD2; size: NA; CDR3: CASSDLLAGGPYEQYF; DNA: TGTGCCAGCAGTGACCTACTAGCGGGAGGGCCCTACGAGCAGTACTTC